The clone carrying this T cell receptor (beta chain) was seen repeatedly, ten times or more. Germline assignment: CDR1 SGHRS and CDR2 YFSETQ. The V end was cut by 0 bases, the J end by 4 bases, with 13 bases between. The length of the CDR3 is 16 residues. TCRdb recomputed clones from the PCR reads via MiXCR. The sample records tens of thousands of clones, around 13% being singletons. These data come from a study of metastatic and nonmetastatic thyroid tumors. All patients were untreated before thyroid surgery. Sample: tumor tissue. The chain has TRBV5-1 and TRBJ2-2, with D perhaps TRBD1 (5 bases). This clonotype originated in a female donor with papillary thyroid cancer or a benign thyroid nodule (not recorded which). Some clones in this sample may be carry-over from other donors' samples. In DNA, the CDR3 is TGCGCCAGCAGCTTGGAGGGGCGGAAGGGCACCGGGGAGCTGTTTTTT. This gives the protein CASSLEGRKGTGELFF.